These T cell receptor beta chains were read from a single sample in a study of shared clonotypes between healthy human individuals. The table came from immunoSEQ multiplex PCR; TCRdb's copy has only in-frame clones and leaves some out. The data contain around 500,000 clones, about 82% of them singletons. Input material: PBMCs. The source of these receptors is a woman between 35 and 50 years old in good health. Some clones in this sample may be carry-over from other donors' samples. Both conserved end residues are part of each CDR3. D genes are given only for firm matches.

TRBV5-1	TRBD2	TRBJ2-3	CASSPSGTNGDTQYF
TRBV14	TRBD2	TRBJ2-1	CASSQFVAGVSYNEQFF
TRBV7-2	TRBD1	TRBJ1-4	CASSAVGGYNEKLFF
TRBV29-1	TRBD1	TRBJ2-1	CSFATGTGVNEQFF
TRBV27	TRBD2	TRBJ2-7	CASRTSGRRGENEQYF
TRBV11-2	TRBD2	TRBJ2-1	CASSPRGGGPDNEQFF
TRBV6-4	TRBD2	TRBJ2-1	CASSDSPGGDGDEQFF
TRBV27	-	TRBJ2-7	CASSFRPSSSYEQYF
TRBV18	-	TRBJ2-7	CASSPPLSPIYEQYF
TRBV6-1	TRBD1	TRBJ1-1	CASSEFWTGETEAFF
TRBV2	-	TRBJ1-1	CASRADRNTEAFF
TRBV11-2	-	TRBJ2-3	CASSDRTPTDTQYF
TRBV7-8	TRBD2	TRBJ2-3	CASSLIPAAGGDTQYF
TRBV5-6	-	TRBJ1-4	CASNAFGQGRTNEKLFF
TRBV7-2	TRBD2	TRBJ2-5	CASSLAGLAETTQYF
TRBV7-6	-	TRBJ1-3	CASSLGATVSGNTIYF
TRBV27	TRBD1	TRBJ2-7	CASSFGQGNEQYF
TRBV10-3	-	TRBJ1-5	CAITAGGDQPQHF
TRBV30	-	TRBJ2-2	CASPLRAAFTGELFF
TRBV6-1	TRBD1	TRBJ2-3	CASSGDRGHTDTQYF
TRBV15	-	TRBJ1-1	CATSSLRTMNTEAFF
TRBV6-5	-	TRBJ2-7	CASSYSRYEQYF
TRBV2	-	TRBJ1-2	CASRSRTFYGYTF
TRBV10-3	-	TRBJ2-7	CAISPRTTYEQYF
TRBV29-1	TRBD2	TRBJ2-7	CSVDPGGNRYEQYF
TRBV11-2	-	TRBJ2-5	CASSLWTKQETQYF
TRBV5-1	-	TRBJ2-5	CASSLDSPRETQYF
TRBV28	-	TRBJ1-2	CASILKAREANYGYTF
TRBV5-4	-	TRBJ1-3	CASSSWTDGNTIYF
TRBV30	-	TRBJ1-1	CAWSDPTEAFF
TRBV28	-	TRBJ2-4	CASSLWEGIQYF
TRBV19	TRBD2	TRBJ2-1	CASSFGLAGALLFF
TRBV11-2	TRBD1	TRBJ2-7	CASSLRGGTYEQYF
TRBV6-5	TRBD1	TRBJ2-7	CASSYDRGVFYEQYF
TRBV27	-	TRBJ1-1	CASNKRAHPDRNTEAFF
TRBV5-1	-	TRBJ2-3	CASSSGLTDYTDTQYF
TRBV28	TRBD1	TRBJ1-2	CASRRRGLNYGYTF
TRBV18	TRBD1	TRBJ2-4	CASSPPGTDENIQYF
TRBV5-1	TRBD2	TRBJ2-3	CASSLAGGTRTDTQYF
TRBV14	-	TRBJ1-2	CASSPDRYGYTF